The clone carrying this T cell receptor beta chain was recorded many times. This sample stems from a study of T-cell reconstitution after alpha-beta-depleted transplantation in children. Molecular barcoding with unique molecular identifiers was used for the TCRbeta library. From the PCR reads, TCRdb called clonotypes with MiXCR, one entry per CDR3 protein. The top ten clones hold approximately 2.9% of a sample with some 250,000 distinct CDR3 sequences, 9.5% to 15% of them seen once. Trimming cost V 1 base and J 1 base, with 6 bases left between them. The CDR3 is 13 amino acids. Germline V gene lookup returns CDR1 DFQATT and CDR2 SNEGSKA (reference sequence).

The rearrangement joins TRBV20-1 to TRBJ2-3; D not certain. This TCR derives from a human donor who donated a stem cell graft to a child with acute lymphoblastic leukemia. The starting material was PBMCs from the stem cell graft donor, obtained from the stem cell graft. Here the CDR3 reads CSARAQGTDTQYF. The CDR3 coding sequence is TGCAGTGCTAGAGCGCAAGGCACAGATACGCAGTATTTT.